This T cell receptor beta chain was sequenced for a study of blood T cell repertoires in COVID-19. The CDR3 spans 16 residues. V lost 0 bases and J lost 4, with 11 bases in between. The germline V gene encodes CDR1 SGHKS and CDR2 YYEKEE (reference sequence). Clones were sequenced by immunoSEQ multiplex PCR, and TCRdb holds only the in-frame ones, with some missing. The sample includes hundreds of thousands of clones, approximately 80% of them seen just once. This chain links TRBV5-5 with TRBJ1-6; perhaps TRBD1 as D (5 bases). This clonotype originated in a woman in her thirties or forties with acute COVID-19. Sequencing input: PBMCs or T cells enriched from blood (not recorded which). CDR3 residues: CASSLETEFYNSPLHF. The CDR3 nucleotides read TGTGCCAGCAGCTTGGAGACAGAATTTTATAATTCACCCCTCCACTTT.